This is a list of T cell receptor beta chains from one sample in a study of naive and memory T cell subsets. Via MiXCR, TCRdb re-called the UMI-ligation and nested PCR reads, giving one row per CDR3 protein. The data hold about 80,000 distinct CDR3 sequences, with about an eighth observed a single time. Sequencing was carried out using central memory CD4+ T cells from blood. The receptors shown here come from a human donor in good health. The CDR3 runs from the conserved cysteine through the conserved F or W. The D gene is left open where the match is weak. Size tells how often a clone was seen (once, few, many) or the class of an expanded clone, and some rows leave it out.

CDR3 length	V gene	J gene	D gene	clone size	CDR3 protein	CDR3 DNA
15	TRBV5-1	TRBJ2-7	-	-	CASSLEPDPGYEQYF	TGCGCCAGCAGCTTGGAACCAGACCCAGGCTACGAGCAGTACTTC
14	TRBV9	TRBJ2-2	-	few	CASSQVPETGELFF	TGTGCCAGCAGCCAAGTGCCGGAAACCGGGGAGCTGTTTTTT
15	TRBV11-2	TRBJ1-4	-	-	CASSFVSATNEKLFF	TGTGCCAGCAGCTTCGTCAGCGCAACTAATGAAAAACTGTTTTTT
15	TRBV2	TRBJ1-5	-	-	CASSENPDSNQPQHF	TGTGCCAGCAGTGAAAACCCCGATAGCAATCAGCCCCAGCATTTT
14	TRBV12-3/TRBV12-4	TRBJ2-7	-	-	CASSLGGSAYEQYF	TGTGCCAGCAGTTTAGGAGGGAGCGCCTACGAGCAGTACTTC
16	TRBV7-9	TRBJ2-1	TRBD1	few	CASSLRWDSRDNEQFF	TGTGCCAGCAGCTTACGATGGGACAGTCGCGACAATGAGCAGTTCTTC
12	TRBV7-6	TRBJ2-1	-	-	CASSSLGSGALF	TGTGCCAGCAGCTCGCTGGGGTCTGGAGCCCTCTTC
15	TRBV9	TRBJ1-2	TRBD1	once	CASSENRGGGYGYTF	TGTGCCAGCAGCGAAAACAGGGGTGGAGGCTATGGCTACACCTTC
16	TRBV7-9	TRBJ1-2	TRBD1	-	CASSSIRGGGGYGYTF	TGTGCCAGCAGCTCCATTCGGGGAGGGGGCGGCTATGGCTACACCTTC
14	TRBV6-2/TRBV6-3	TRBJ2-3	-	many	CASSPLMREDTQYF	TGTGCCAGCAGCCCACTCATGAGGGAAGATACGCAGTATTTT
16	TRBV20-1	TRBJ2-6	TRBD2	many	CSATIAGGIGANVLTF	TGCAGTGCTACTATAGCGGGAGGTATTGGGGCCAACGTCCTGACTTTC
15	TRBV4-2	TRBJ2-3	TRBD2	few	CASSSLAGITDTQYF	TGTGCCAGCAGCTCACTAGCGGGGATCACAGATACGCAGTATTTT
15	TRBV29-1	TRBJ2-7	TRBD2	-	CSVVGAGGLSYEQYF	TGCAGCGTTGTGGGGGCGGGAGGGCTCTCCTACGAGCAGTACTTC
13	TRBV6-5	TRBJ1-1	TRBD1	few	CASRLTGYTEAFF	TGTGCCAGCAGGTTGACAGGGTACACTGAAGCTTTCTTT
15	TRBV11-2	TRBJ2-3	-	few	CASSLLEVGTDTQYF	TGTGCCAGCAGCTTACTTGAGGTGGGCACAGATACGCAGTATTTT
15	TRBV10-1	TRBJ2-7	TRBD2	few	CASSVLAGDSYEQYF	TGCGCCAGCAGTGTACTAGCGGGAGACTCCTACGAGCAGTACTTC
16	TRBV4-2	TRBJ2-7	TRBD2	many	CASSQDVGTSVYEQYF	TGTGCCAGCAGCCAAGACGTCGGGACTAGCGTTTACGAGCAGTACTTC
16	TRBV7-9	TRBJ1-4	-	-	CASSSGTGGTNEKLFF	TGTGCCAGCAGCTCCGGCACAGGCGGAACTAATGAAAAACTGTTTTTT
14	TRBV7-2	TRBJ1-2	-	-	CASSFSAVNYGYTF	TGTGCCAGCAGCTTCTCTGCGGTGAACTATGGCTACACCTTC
17	TRBV2	TRBJ2-3	TRBD2	few	CASRSGGLAGPTDTQYF	TGTGCCAGCAGGTCGGGAGGACTAGCGGGACCAACAGATACGCAGTATTTT
18	TRBV20-1	TRBJ1-5	TRBD1	few	CSARDFQDRDGRNQPQHF	TGCAGTGCTAGAGATTTTCAAGACAGGGACGGGCGAAACCAGCCCCAGCATTTT
15	TRBV20-1	TRBJ2-3	-	-	CSARYLSGSTDTQYF	TGCAGTGCTAGATACCTTAGCGGAAGCACAGATACGCAGTATTTT
13	TRBV5-6	TRBJ2-1	-	-	CASSPGSPDEQFF	TGTGCCAGCAGCCCCGGGAGTCCCGATGAGCAGTTCTTC
15	TRBV5-1	TRBJ2-1	-	-	CASSLGGSTHNEQFF	TGCGCCAGCAGCTTGGGGGGGAGTACCCACAATGAGCAGTTCTTC
15	TRBV7-9	TRBJ2-2	TRBD1	-	CASSMWTGGTGELFF	TGTGCCAGCAGCATGTGGACAGGGGGCACCGGGGAGCTGTTTTTT
16	TRBV6-1	TRBJ2-7	-	-	CASSRRPGRPPPEQYF	TGTGCCAGCAGTCGACGGCCCGGCAGGCCCCCCCCGGAGCAGTACTTC
15	TRBV29-1	TRBJ2-3	TRBD2	-	CSVSGLAGPTDTQYF	TGCAGCGTTTCAGGGCTAGCGGGCCCCACAGATACGCAGTATTTT
15	TRBV7-2	TRBJ2-3	TRBD2	-	CASSRAGGGVDTQYF	TGTGCCAGCAGCAGGGCGGGAGGTGGGGTAGATACGCAGTATTTT
13	TRBV14	TRBJ2-1	-	many	CASSPGYYNEQFF	TGTGCCAGCAGCCCAGGGTACTACAATGAGCAGTTCTTC
14	TRBV4-3	TRBJ1-1	-	few	CASSQEAVQTEAFF	TGCGCCAGCAGCCAAGAAGCAGTTCAAACTGAAGCTTTCTTT
13	TRBV6-1	TRBJ2-7	TRBD2	-	CASREREYYEQYF	TGTGCCAGCCGAGAGCGGGAGTATTACGAGCAGTACTTC
17	TRBV20-1	TRBJ2-1	TRBD2	few	CSARVRGLAGTYNEQFF	TGCAGTGCTAGAGTCCGAGGACTAGCGGGGACCTACAATGAGCAGTTCTTC
15	TRBV28	TRBJ2-2	-	many	CAILLGTSNTGELFF	TGTGCCATCCTGCTAGGGACATCGAACACCGGGGAGCTGTTTTTT
15	TRBV27	TRBJ1-1	-	-	CASSFFTANTKEAFF	TGTGCCAGCAGTTTCTTTACCGCGAACACTAAAGAAGCTTTCTTT
15	TRBV6-2/TRBV6-3	TRBJ2-1	-	-	CASRSAMSLYNEQFF	TGTGCCAGCAGAAGCGCGATGAGCCTCTACAATGAGCAGTTCTTC
13	TRBV12-3/TRBV12-4	TRBJ1-1	-	-	CASSLRRDFEAFF	TGTGCCAGCAGTTTAAGAAGGGACTTCGAAGCTTTCTTT
12	TRBV3-1	TRBJ1-1	-	few	CASSLTYTEAFF	TGTGCCAGCAGCCTAACCTACACTGAAGCTTTCTTT
17	TRBV5-1	TRBJ2-2	TRBD1	few	CASSVNRGYRGTGELFF	TGCGCCAGCAGCGTGAACCGGGGATACAGGGGGACCGGGGAGCTGTTTTTT
18	TRBV5-1	TRBJ1-1	TRBD1	few	CASSLFGQGARLNTEAFF	TGCGCCAGCAGCTTGTTTGGACAGGGGGCAAGATTGAACACTGAAGCTTTCTTT
14	TRBV7-2	TRBJ1-5	-	few	CASAAGSGNQPQHF	TGTGCCAGCGCCGCAGGGTCCGGCAATCAGCCCCAGCATTTT
15	TRBV4-1	TRBJ1-1	-	-	CASSQLRGRNTEAFF	TGCGCCAGCAGCCAACTCCGGGGACGAAACACTGAAGCTTTCTTT
14	TRBV3-1	TRBJ2-1	TRBD2	few	CASSLGRERNEQFF	TGTGCCAGCAGCCTGGGGCGGGAGCGGAATGAGCAGTTCTTC